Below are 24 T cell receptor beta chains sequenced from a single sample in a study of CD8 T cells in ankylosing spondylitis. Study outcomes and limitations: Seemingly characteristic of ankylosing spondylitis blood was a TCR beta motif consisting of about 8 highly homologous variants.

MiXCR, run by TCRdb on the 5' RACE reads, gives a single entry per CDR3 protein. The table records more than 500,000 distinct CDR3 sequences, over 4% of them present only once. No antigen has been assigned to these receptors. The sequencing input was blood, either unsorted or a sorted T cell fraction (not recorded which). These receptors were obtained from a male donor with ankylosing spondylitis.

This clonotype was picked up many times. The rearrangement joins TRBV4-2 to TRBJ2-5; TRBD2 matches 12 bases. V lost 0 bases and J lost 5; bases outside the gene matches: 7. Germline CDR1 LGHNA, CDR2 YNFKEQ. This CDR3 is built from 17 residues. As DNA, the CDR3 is TGTGCCAGCAGCCAAGAACCACTAGCGGGAGGCGGGGAGACCCAGTACTTC. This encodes CASSQEPLAGGGETQYF.

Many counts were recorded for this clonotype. CDR3 region: CAIRLVLNTEAFF. The CDR3 DNA sequence: TGTGCCATCAGGCTAGTCCTGAACACTGAAGCTTTCTTT. The chain recombines TRBV10-3 with TRBJ1-1; D not resolved. The germline V gene has CDR1 ENHRY and CDR2 SYGVKD. V lost 6 bases and J 0 bases, leaving 8 bases between the germline ends. This CDR3 is 13 amino acids long.

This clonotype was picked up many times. This CDR3 reads CAISETNQPQHF. The CDR3 bases are TGTGCCATCAGTGAGACGAATCAGCCCCAGCATTTT. The rearrangement links TRBV10-3 to TRBJ1-5; no definite D call. The CDR3 runs to 12 residues. V lost 2 bases and J lost 4, with 3 bases in between. Germline values: CDR1 ENHRY, CDR2 SYGVKD.

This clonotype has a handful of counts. Written as DNA, the CDR3 is TGTGCCAGCGTCCCTTCGAGACGGCATCAAGAGACCCAGTACTTC. Protein: CASVPSRRHQETQYF. The gene calls are TRBV3-1 and TRBJ2-5; D remains ambiguous. Germline loops: CDR1 LGHDT, CDR2 YNNKEL (reference sequence). The CDR3 spans 15 residues. Trimming shortened V by 8 bases and J by 2 bases, and 18 bases separated the two germline ends.

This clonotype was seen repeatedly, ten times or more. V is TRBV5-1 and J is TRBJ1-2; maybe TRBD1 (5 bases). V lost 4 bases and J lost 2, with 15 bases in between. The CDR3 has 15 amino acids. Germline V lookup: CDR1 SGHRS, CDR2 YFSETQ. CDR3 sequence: CASSPWGGPNYGYTF. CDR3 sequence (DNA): TGCGCCAGCAGCCCTTGGGGGGGACCAAACTATGGCTACACCTTC. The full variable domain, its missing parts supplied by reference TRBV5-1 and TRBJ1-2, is KAGVTQTPRYLIKTRGQQVTLSCSPISGHRSVSWYQQTPGQGLQFLFEYFSETQRNKGNFPGRFSGRQFSNSRSEMNVSTLELGDSALYLCASSPWGGPNYGYTFGSGTRLTVV.

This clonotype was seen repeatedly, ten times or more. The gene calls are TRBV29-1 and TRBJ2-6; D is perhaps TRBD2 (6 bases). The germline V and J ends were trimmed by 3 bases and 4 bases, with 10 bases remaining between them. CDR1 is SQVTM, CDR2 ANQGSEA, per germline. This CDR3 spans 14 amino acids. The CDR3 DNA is TGCAGCGTTGACGGCGGGGTGGGGGCCAACGTCCTGACTTTC. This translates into CSVDGGVGANVLTF.

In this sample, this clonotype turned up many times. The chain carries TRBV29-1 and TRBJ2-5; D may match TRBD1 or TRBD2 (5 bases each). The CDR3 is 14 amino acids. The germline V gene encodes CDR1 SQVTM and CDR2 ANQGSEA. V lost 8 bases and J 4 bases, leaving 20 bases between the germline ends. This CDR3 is CSLSDTTGGETQYF. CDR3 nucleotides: TGCAGCCTCTCTGATACTACTGGGGGAGAGACCCAGTACTTC.

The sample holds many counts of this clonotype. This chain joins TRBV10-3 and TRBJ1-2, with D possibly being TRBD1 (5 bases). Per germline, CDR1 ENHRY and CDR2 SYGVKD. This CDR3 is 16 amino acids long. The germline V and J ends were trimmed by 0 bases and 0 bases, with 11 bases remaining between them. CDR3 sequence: CAISESWGLPNYGYTF. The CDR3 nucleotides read TGTGCCATCAGTGAGTCGTGGGGGTTGCCTAACTATGGCTACACCTTC.

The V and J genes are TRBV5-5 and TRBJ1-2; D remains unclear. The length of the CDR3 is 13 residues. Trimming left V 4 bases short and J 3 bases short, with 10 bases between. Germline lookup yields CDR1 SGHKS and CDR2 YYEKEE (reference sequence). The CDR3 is CASSPGLYYGYTF. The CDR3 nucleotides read TGTGCCAGCAGCCCAGGCCTTTACTATGGCTACACCTTC.

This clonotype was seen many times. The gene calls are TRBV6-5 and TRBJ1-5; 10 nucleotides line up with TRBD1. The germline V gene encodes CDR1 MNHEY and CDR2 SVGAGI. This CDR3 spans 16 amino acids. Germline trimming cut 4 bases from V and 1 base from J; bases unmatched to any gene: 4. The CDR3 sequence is CASSWRQGASNQPQHF. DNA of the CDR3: TGTGCCAGCAGTTGGCGACAGGGGGCGAGCAATCAGCCCCAGCATTTT.

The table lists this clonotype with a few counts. The CDR3 reads CASRPRGPDTQYF. The CDR3 region has the DNA TGTGCCAGCAGACCACGGGGGCCAGATACGCAGTATTTT. The J gene is TRBJ2-3, the V gene TRBV6-1; D assignment may be TRBD1 or TRBD2 (6 bases each). Germline-derived CDR1 and CDR2 are MNHNS and SASEGT. The CDR3 is 13 amino acids. V lost 6 bases and J lost 4, with 11 bases in between.

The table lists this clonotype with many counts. Here the CDR3 DNA reads TGTGCCACCTCACGGGCGGGAGTGGGGCAGGAAGATACGCAGTATTTT. This gives the protein CATSRAGVGQEDTQYF. The chain uses TRBV10-3 and TRBJ2-3; 7 bases are shared with TRBD2. The V segment lost 10 bases and the J segment 5 bases; nucleotides outside the gene matches: 18. From germline, CDR1 is ENHRY and CDR2 SYGVKD. The CDR3 extends over 16 amino acids.

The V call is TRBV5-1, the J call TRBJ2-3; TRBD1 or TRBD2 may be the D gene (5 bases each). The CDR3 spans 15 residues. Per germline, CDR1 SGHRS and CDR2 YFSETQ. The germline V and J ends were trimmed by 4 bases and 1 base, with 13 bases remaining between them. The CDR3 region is CASSVRDGGTDTQYF. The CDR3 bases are TGCGCCAGCAGCGTTCGGGACGGGGGCACAGATACGCAGTATTTT.

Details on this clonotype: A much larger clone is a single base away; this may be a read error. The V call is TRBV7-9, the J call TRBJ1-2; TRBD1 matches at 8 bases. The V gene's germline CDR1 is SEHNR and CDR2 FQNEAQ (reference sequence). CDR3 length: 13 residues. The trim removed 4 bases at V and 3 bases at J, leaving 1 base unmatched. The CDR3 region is CASSSGQDYGYTF. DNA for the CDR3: TGTGCCAGCAGCTCGGGACAGGACTATGGCTACACCTTC.

DNA for the CDR3: TGTGCCACCAGTGAGGGGGACCTCGGAGCCTACAATGAGCAGTTCTTC. It yields the protein CATSEGDLGAYNEQFF. The chain employs TRBV24-1 and TRBJ2-1; D may correspond to TRBD1 or TRBD2 (5 bases each). This CDR3 is 16 amino acids long. Germline assignment: CDR1 KGHDR and CDR2 SFDVKD. V dropped 4 bases and J dropped 2 bases, with 14 bases sitting between them.

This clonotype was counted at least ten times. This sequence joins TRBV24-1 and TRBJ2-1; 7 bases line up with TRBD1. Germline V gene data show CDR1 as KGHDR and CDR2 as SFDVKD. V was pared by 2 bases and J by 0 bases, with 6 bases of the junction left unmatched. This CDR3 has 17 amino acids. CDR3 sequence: CATSDSRDSSSYNEQFF. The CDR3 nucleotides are TGTGCCACCAGTGATTCCCGGGACAGCAGCTCCTACAATGAGCAGTTCTTC.

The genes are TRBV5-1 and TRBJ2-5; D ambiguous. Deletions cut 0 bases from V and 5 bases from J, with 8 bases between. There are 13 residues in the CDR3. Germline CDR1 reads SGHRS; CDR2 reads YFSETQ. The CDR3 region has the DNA TGCGCCAGCAGCTTGGCGATCGGGGAGACCCAGTACTTC. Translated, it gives CASSLAIGETQYF. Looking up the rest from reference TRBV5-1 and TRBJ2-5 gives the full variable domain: KAGVTQTPRYLIKTRGQQVTLSCSPISGHRSVSWYQQTPGQGLQFLFEYFSETQRNKGNFPGRFSGRQFSNSRSEMNVSTLELGDSALYLCASSLAIGETQYFGPGTRLLVL.

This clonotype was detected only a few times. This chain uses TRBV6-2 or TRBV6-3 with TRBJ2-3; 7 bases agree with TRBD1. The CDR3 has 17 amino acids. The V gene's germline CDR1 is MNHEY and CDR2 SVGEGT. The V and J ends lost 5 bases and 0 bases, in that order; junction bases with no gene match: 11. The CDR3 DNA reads TGTGCCAGCAGTGTCCGGGACAGCCTAAGTAGCACAGATACGCAGTATTTT. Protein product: CASSVRDSLSSTDTQYF.

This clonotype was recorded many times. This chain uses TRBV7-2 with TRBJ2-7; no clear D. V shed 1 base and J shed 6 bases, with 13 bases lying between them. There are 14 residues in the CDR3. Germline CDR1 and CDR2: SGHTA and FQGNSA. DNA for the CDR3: TGTGCCAGCAGCTTAGATCCCCAACCCGGCGAGCAGTACTTC. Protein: CASSLDPQPGEQYF.

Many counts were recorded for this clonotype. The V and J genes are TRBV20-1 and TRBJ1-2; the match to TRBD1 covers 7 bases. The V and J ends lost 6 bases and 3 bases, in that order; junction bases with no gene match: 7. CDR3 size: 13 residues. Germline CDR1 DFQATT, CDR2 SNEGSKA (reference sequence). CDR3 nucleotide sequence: TGCAGTGCAAGCCGGACAGGCCACTATGGCTACACCTTC. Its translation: CSASRTGHYGYTF.

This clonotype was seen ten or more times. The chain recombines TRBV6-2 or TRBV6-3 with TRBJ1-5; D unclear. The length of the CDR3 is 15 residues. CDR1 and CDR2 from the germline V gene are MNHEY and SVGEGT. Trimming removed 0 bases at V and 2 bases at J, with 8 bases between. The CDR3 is CASSYSARGNQPQHF. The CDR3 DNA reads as TGTGCCAGCAGTTACTCGGCCCGAGGCAATCAGCCCCAGCATTTT.

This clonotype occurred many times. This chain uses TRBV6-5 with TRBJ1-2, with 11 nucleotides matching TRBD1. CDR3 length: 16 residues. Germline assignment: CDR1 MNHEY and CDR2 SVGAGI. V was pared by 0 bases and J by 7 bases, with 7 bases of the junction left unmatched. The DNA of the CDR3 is TGTGCCAGCAGTTACTCGATTGGACAGGGGGCGACTGGCTACACCTTC. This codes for CASSYSIGQGATGYTF.

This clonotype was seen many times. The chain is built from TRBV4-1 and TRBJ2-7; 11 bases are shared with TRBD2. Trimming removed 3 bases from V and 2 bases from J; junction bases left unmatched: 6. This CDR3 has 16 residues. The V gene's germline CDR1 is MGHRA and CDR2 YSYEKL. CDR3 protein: CASSQSVAGGPYEQYF. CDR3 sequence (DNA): TGCGCCAGCAGCCAGTCCGTAGCGGGAGGGCCCTACGAGCAGTACTTC.

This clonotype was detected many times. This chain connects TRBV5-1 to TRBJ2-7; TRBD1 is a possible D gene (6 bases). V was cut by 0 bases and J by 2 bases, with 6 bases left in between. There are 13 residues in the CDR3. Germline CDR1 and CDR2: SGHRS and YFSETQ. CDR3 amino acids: CASSLEGAYEQYF. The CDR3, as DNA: TGCGCCAGCAGCTTGGAGGGGGCCTACGAGCAGTACTTC.